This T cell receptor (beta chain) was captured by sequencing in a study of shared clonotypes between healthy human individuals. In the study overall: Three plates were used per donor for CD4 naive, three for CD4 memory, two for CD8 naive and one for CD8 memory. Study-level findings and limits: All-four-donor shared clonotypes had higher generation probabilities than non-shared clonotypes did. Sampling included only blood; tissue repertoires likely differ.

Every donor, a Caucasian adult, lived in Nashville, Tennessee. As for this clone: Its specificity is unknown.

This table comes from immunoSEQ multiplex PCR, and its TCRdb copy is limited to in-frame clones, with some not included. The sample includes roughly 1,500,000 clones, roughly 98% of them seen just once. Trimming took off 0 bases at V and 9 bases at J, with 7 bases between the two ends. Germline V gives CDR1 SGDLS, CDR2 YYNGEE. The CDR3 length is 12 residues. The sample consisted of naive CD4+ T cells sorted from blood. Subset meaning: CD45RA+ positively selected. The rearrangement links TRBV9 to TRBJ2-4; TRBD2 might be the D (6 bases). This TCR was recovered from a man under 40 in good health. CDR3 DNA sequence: TGTGCCAGCAGCGTAGTGGGGGGCATTCAGTACTTC. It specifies CASSVVGGIQYF.